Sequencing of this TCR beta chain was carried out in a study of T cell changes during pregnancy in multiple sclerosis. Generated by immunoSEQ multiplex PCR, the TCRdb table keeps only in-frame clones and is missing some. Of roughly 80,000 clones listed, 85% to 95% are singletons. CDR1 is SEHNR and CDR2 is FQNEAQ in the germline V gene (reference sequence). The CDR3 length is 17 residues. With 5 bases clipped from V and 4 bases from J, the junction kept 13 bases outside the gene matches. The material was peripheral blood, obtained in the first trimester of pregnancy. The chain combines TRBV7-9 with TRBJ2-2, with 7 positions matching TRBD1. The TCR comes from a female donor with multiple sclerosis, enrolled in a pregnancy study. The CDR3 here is CASSTRDRGLVTGELFF. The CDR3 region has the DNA TGTGCCAGCAGCACCCGGGACAGAGGGTTAGTCACCGGGGAGCTGTTTTTT.